A single sample gave rise to the 27 T cell receptor beta chains below, sequenced in a study of a mutant IDH1 vaccine in newly diagnosed glioma. The sample's time point: week 11, during vaccination. Vaccination used 300 ug of mutant IDH1 20-mer peptide per dose, with topical imiquimod. Profiled with immunoSEQ multiplex PCR; TCRdb holds only in-frame clones, not every one. This sample yields 120,000 or so clones, of which around 80% are seen a single time; about 5.5% belongs to the top ten. These receptors have no identified antigens. The sequencing here drew on PBMCs, taken from a glioma patient whose treatment included an IDH1 peptide vaccine. All receptors come from a middle-aged man with glioma.

The chain joins TRBV7-6 to TRBJ2-7; the D gene could be TRBD1 or TRBD2 (6 bases each). V lost 4 bases and J lost 5, with 18 bases in between. This CDR3 contains 15 residues. CDR1 is SGHVS, CDR2 FNYEAQ, per germline. CDR3 loop: CASSYRDFSSHEQYF. The CDR3 DNA reads as TGTGCCAGCAGCTACAGGGACTTTAGTTCCCACGAGCAGTACTTC.

The V call is TRBV6-5, the J call TRBJ1-6; no clear D gene. The CDR3 runs to 14 residues. The ends were cut back, 5 bases at V and 8 bases at J, with 13 bases in the middle. The germline CDR1 and CDR2 sequences are MNHEY and SVGAGI. This CDR3 is CASSPRWGDSPLHF. CDR3 DNA: TGTGCCAGCAGTCCCCGTTGGGGTGATTCACCCCTCCACTTT.

The gene calls are TRBV9 and TRBJ2-1; 7 bases are shared with TRBD2. The CDR3 extends over 16 amino acids. Trimming cost V 0 bases and J 4 bases; bases outside gene matches: 7. Germline loops: CDR1 SGDLS, CDR2 YYNGEE. The CDR3 reads CASSVGSGGVYNEQFF. The CDR3 DNA sequence: TGTGCCAGCAGCGTAGGGTCGGGAGGAGTATACAATGAGCAGTTCTTC.

This clone was counted a few times. This chain joins TRBV11-2 and TRBJ1-6; 7 bases align to TRBD1. The CDR3 covers 15 residues. Trimming at V came to 3 bases and at J to 10 bases, leaving 9 bases not matched to a gene. Germline CDR1 SGHAT, CDR2 FQNNGV. The CDR3 DNA sequence: TGTGCCAGCAGCTTGCCGACAGGGACTGGGTCACCCCTCCACTTT. This translates into CASSLPTGTGSPLHF.

CDR3 bases: TGTGCCAGCAGCGTAACGGGACAGGGGAACACTGAAGCTTTCTTT. It is translated as CASSVTGQGNTEAFF. The genes are TRBV9 and TRBJ1-1, with 9 bases fitting TRBD1. V gave up 1 base and J gave up 1 base; unmatched junction bases: 2. From germline, CDR1 is SGDLS and CDR2 YYNGEE. CDR3 length equals 15 residues.

The chain combines TRBV4-1 with TRBJ2-1; 9 bases are shared with TRBD2. The CDR3 is made up of 13 amino acids. V lost 4 bases to trimming and J lost 5 bases; unmatched junction nucleotides: 0. The V gene's germline CDR1 is MGHRA and CDR2 YSYEKL. In DNA form, the CDR3 reads TGCGCCAGCAGCCTAGCGGGGGACAATGAGCAGTTCTTC. Amino acid sequence: CASSLAGDNEQFF.

The gene calls are TRBV19 and TRBJ1-3, with D perhaps TRBD1 (5 bases). This CDR3 has 18 amino acids. V was cut by 5 bases and J by 0 bases, with 20 bases left in between. CDR1 LNHDA and CDR2 SQIVND come from the germline V gene (reference sequence). CDR3 in DNA: TGTGCCAGTAGTCCAGTTCGACTTGCAGGGAACTCTGGAAACACCATATATTTT. Its protein is CASSPVRLAGNSGNTIYF.

The V call is TRBV15, the J call TRBJ1-4; weak D call: TRBD1 (6 bases). Germline V gives CDR1 LNHNV, CDR2 YYDKDF (reference sequence). This CDR3 region has 14 residues. Trimming cost V 3 bases and J 5 bases, with 10 bases left between them. The CDR3 DNA is TGTGCCACCAGCAGTGAGGGGGGGAATGAAAAACTGTTTTTT. Its protein is CATSSEGGNEKLFF.

The chain carries TRBV5-1 and TRBJ2-7; tentatively, D is TRBD1 (6 bases). Per the germline V gene, CDR1 is SGHRS and CDR2 is YFSETQ. The CDR3 extends over 14 amino acids. V was trimmed by 2 bases and J by 6 bases, leaving 15 bases between them. The CDR3 nucleotides are TGCGCCAGCAGCTTATTAGGGACAATATCCGAGCAGTACTTC. Amino acid sequence: CASSLLGTISEQYF.

The CDR3 is CASSKKVLLLAKNIQYF. CDR3 coding DNA: TGTGCCAGCAGCAAAAAGGTGCTTCTCCTAGCCAAAAACATTCAGTACTTC. This chain links TRBV21-1 with TRBJ2-4. TRBV21-1 is a pseudogene segment. The CDR3 consists of 17 residues.

This chain links TRBV18 with TRBJ2-6; unclear D gene. The CDR3 contains 17 residues. Germline V gene lookup returns CDR1 KGHSH and CDR2 LQKENI. Trimming took 5 bases from V and 0 from J, leaving 14 bases between them. The CDR3 reads CASSRRSGGSGANVLTF. CDR3 coding DNA: TGTGCCAGCTCAAGGCGGTCGGGCGGCTCTGGGGCCAACGTCCTGACTTTC. The full variable domain, completed using reference TRBV18 and TRBJ2-6, is NAGVMQNPRHLVRRRGQEARLRCSPMKGHSHVYWYRQLPEEGLKFMVYLQKENIIDESGMPKERFSAEFPKEGPSILRIQQVVRGDSAAYFCASSRRSGGSGANVLTFGAGSRLTVL.

In this sample, this clone turned up once. The V gene is TRBV7-9, the J gene TRBJ1-1; D unclear. The CDR3 length is 13 residues. The germline gives CDR1 SEHNR, CDR2 FQNEAQ (reference sequence). Deletions cut 2 bases from V and 2 bases from J, with 6 bases between. CDR3 nucleotides: TGTGCCAGCAGCTTAAACGGAAACACTGAAGCTTTCTTT. Amino acid sequence: CASSLNGNTEAFF.

V and J are TRBV5-8 and TRBJ1-4, with D unresolved. Per germline, CDR1 SGHTS and CDR2 YDEGEE. This CDR3 comprises 16 residues. V gave up 1 base and J gave up 1 base, with 11 bases separating them. CDR3 amino acids: CASSLLFGRTNEKLFF. The DNA of the CDR3 is TGTGCCAGCAGCTTGTTGTTTGGGCGAACTAATGAAAAACTGTTTTTT.

The rearrangement links TRBV5-1 to TRBJ2-3, with TRBD2 matching 11 bases. The CDR3 sequence is 16 residues long. CDR1 SGHRS and CDR2 YFSETQ come from the germline V gene. Losses at the gene ends were 4 bases for V and 6 bases for J; bases not matched to a gene: 10. For the CDR3, the DNA is TGCGCCAGCAGCCTGGGACTAGCGGTCTCCTGGGATACGCAGTATTTT. Protein sequence: CASSLGLAVSWDTQYF.

This sequence joins TRBV19 and TRBJ1-2; D possibly corresponds to TRBD1 (6 bases). The ends were cut back, 5 bases at V and 3 bases at J, with 19 bases in the middle. Per the germline V gene, CDR1 is LNHDA and CDR2 is SQIVND (reference sequence). The length of the CDR3 is 16 residues. The CDR3 DNA reads TGTGCCAGTAGTGGAGAGGACAGACTAAACTACTATGGCTACACCTTC. Its protein product is CASSGEDRLNYYGYTF.

The chain recombines TRBV5-4 with TRBJ2-7; D may be TRBD2 (6 bases). The germline V gene has CDR1 SGHNT and CDR2 YYREEE (reference sequence). V was cut by 6 bases and J by 1 base, with 14 bases left in between. This CDR3 spans 14 amino acids. The CDR3 coding sequence is TGTGCCAGCACGCGGGACGGATCTTCCTACGAGCAGTACTTC. Amino acids: CASTRDGSSYEQYF. Full variable domain (remainder filled in from reference TRBV5-4 and TRBJ2-7): ETGVTQSPTHLIKTRGQQVTLRCSSQSGHNTVSWYQQALGQGPQFIFQYYREEENGRGNFPPRFSGLQFPNYSSELNVNALELDDSALYLCASTRDGSSYEQYFGPGTRLTVT.

This chain links TRBV27 with TRBJ2-7; the D gene is possibly TRBD1 (6 bases). CDR3 size: 15 residues. Germline values: CDR1 MNHEY, CDR2 SMNVEV (reference sequence). V dropped 7 bases and J dropped 0 bases, with 16 bases sitting between them. The CDR3 DNA sequence: TGTGCCAGCACCTTACAGGGCTGGAGCTCCTACGAGCAGTACTTC. Translating gives CASTLQGWSSYEQYF.

The gene calls are TRBV18 and TRBJ2-3; TRBD1 might be the D (6 bases). The CDR3 runs 19 residues. CDR1 and CDR2 (germline): KGHSH, LQKENI. The ends were cut back, 0 bases at V and 6 bases at J, with 25 bases in the middle. The CDR3 here is CASSPPAGALGAWADTQYF. In nucleotides, the CDR3 is TGTGCCAGCTCACCACCCGCCGGCGCTTTGGGGGCGTGGGCGGATACGCAGTATTTT. Combining the CDR3 with reference TRBV18 and TRBJ2-3 gives the whole variable domain NAGVMQNPRHLVRRRGQEARLRCSPMKGHSHVYWYRQLPEEGLKFMVYLQKENIIDESGMPKERFSAEFPKEGPSILRIQQVVRGDSAAYFCASSPPAGALGAWADTQYFGPGTRLTVL.

The table lists this clone with a few counts. Germline is not matched at one junction end, which may reflect a read error. This CDR3 is CASSLARGLNTGELFF. The DNA for the CDR3 is TGTGCTAGCAGCTTAGCGCGTGGGCTGAACACCGGGGAGCTGTTTTTT. This chain connects TRBV7-7 to TRBJ2-2; possible D gene TRBD2, 5 bases. The length of the CDR3 is 16 residues. Germline CDR1 SSHAT, CDR2 FNYEAQ (reference sequence).

The genes are TRBV4-2 and TRBJ1-6, with 7 bases aligning to TRBD1. The ends lost 0 bases at V and 9 bases at J; junction bases unmatched: 5. Looked up from germline, CDR1 is LGHNA and CDR2 is YNFKEQ. CDR3 length: 15 amino acids. As DNA, the CDR3 is TGTGCCAGCAGCCAAGATAAGGGGGCAAGTTCACCCCTCCACTTT. Translated, it gives CASSQDKGASSPLHF.

V usage is TRBV18 and J usage is TRBJ2-1; 13 nucleotides line up with TRBD2. Per the germline V gene, CDR1 is KGHSH and CDR2 is LQKENI. J gave up 0 bases and V 6 bases, and 8 bases lay outside the gene matches. CDR3 length equals 18 residues. For the CDR3, the DNA is TGTGCCAGCTCCACGACTAGCGGGGGGTCCAACTCCTACAATGAGCAGTTCTTC. This translates into CASSTTSGGSNSYNEQFF.

The rearrangement uses TRBV10-3 and TRBJ2-1, with 11 bases aligning to TRBD1. Germline CDR1 reads ENHRY; CDR2 reads SYGVKD. The V gene end was trimmed by 4 bases and the J gene end by 7 bases; junction bases not matched to a gene: 9. The CDR3 covers 16 residues. The CDR3: CAISAPMGTGGNEQFF. Written as DNA, the CDR3 is TGTGCCATCAGTGCCCCTATGGGGACAGGGGGGAATGAGCAGTTCTTC.

The rearrangement joins TRBV4-3 to TRBJ2-5; D call uncertain. The CDR3 has 14 amino acids. Germline CDR1 LGHNA, CDR2 YSLEER. V was trimmed by 0 bases and J by 3 bases, leaving 8 bases between them. CDR3 sequence reads: CASSQDGGEETQYF. As DNA, the CDR3 is TGCGCCAGCAGCCAAGATGGTGGGGAAGAGACCCAGTACTTC.

The gene calls are TRBV19 and TRBJ2-7; D call uncertain. CDR1 and CDR2 from the germline V gene are LNHDA and SQIVND (reference sequence). The CDR3 has 12 residues. Trimming removed 3 bases from V and 6 bases from J, with 9 bases in between. The CDR3 nucleotides are TGTGCCAGTAGTATGGTGTACGGCGAGCAGTACTTC. Amino acids: CASSMVYGEQYF.

V is TRBV18 and J is TRBJ2-5, with D uncertain. V shed 1 base and J shed 1 base, with 4 bases lying between them. Looked up from germline, CDR1 is KGHSH and CDR2 is LQKENI. This CDR3 spans 13 amino acids. In DNA form, the CDR3 reads TGTGCCAGCTCACCACTGACCCAAGAGACCCAGTACTTC. It is translated as CASSPLTQETQYF.

The rearrangement uses TRBV7-9 and TRBJ1-2, with TRBD1 as a possible D gene (5 bases). Germline values: CDR1 SEHNR, CDR2 FQNEAQ (reference sequence). The V end lost 5 bases, the J end lost 8 bases, and 15 bases lay between the germline ends. CDR3 length: 13 amino acids. CDR3 in DNA: TGTGCCAGCAGCCCCGTGGGGGTACCGGGCTACACCTTC. Translated: CASSPVGVPGYTF.

The V gene is TRBV6-1, the J gene TRBJ2-7; 10 positions match TRBD2. This CDR3 spans 18 amino acids. V dropped 0 bases and J dropped 2; count of bases not matched to a gene: 10. From germline, CDR1 is MNHNS and CDR2 SASEGT. CDR3 nucleotide sequence: TGTGCCAGCAGTGAAGCTGGGCTAGCGGGAGAAAACCCCTACGAGCAGTACTTC. It specifies CASSEAGLAGENPYEQYF.